The rows below give T cell receptor beta chains drawn from one sample of a study of T cell responses to AZD1222 COVID-19 vaccine. Data came from immunoSEQ multiplex PCR; TCRdb stores just in-frame clones and leaves some out. Counted here are about 100,000 clones, around 90% occurring once; the ten biggest clones make up 2% to 3%. Here the sequenced sample was peripheral blood, taken 28 days after the second AZD1222 dose. The receptors here all came from an adult who received the AZD1222 COVID-19 vaccine. CDR3s include the opening cysteine and the closing phenylalanine or tryptophan. Fields, in order: CDR3 DNA, CDR3 protein, J gene, V gene, clone size, D gene. The D gene is left open where the match is weak. Clone size appears in some rows only: once, few, many, or a class for an expanded clone.

cdr3_nt: TGTGCCAGCGGGTGGGAGGACTATGGCTACACCTTC
cdr3_aa: CASGWEDYGYTF
j_call: TRBJ1-2
v_call: TRBV19
clone_size: -
d_call: -

cdr3_nt: TGTGCCAGCGCCCTATCAGGGCGGGTCTCCTACGAGCAGTACTTC
cdr3_aa: CASALSGRVSYEQYF
j_call: TRBJ2-7
v_call: TRBV27
clone_size: once
d_call: -

cdr3_nt: TGTGCCAGCAGGGACATGGCCGAGGGCTACACCTTC
cdr3_aa: CASRDMAEGYTF
j_call: TRBJ1-2
v_call: TRBV7-9
clone_size: once
d_call: -

cdr3_nt: TGTGCCTGGAGTATTTTCGACATTGACTATGGCTACACCTTC
cdr3_aa: CAWSIFDIDYGYTF
j_call: TRBJ1-2
v_call: TRBV30
clone_size: -
d_call: -

cdr3_nt: TGCGCCAGCAGCTTGTACGGAACATATGGCTACACCTTC
cdr3_aa: CASSLYGTYGYTF
j_call: TRBJ1-2
v_call: TRBV5-1
clone_size: -
d_call: -

cdr3_nt: TGTGCCAGCAGAAGGACAGGCGAGAATTCACCCCTCCACTTT
cdr3_aa: CASRRTGENSPLHF
j_call: TRBJ1-6
v_call: TRBV6-5
clone_size: -
d_call: TRBD1

cdr3_nt: TGCAGCTTTCGGGGGGGAAACACCATATATTTT
cdr3_aa: CSFRGGNTIYF
j_call: TRBJ1-3
v_call: TRBV29-1
clone_size: -
d_call: -

cdr3_nt: TGTGCCAGGACCCCGACAGGGAATGTTAGCAACGAGCAGTACTTC
cdr3_aa: CARTPTGNVSNEQYF
j_call: TRBJ2-7
v_call: TRBV6-5
clone_size: -
d_call: TRBD1

cdr3_nt: TGTGCCAGCAGTCTTCGAGCGGGGACAGGCACTAGCACAGATACGCAGTATTTT
cdr3_aa: CASSLRAGTGTSTDTQYF
j_call: TRBJ2-3
v_call: TRBV28
clone_size: -
d_call: -

cdr3_nt: TGTGCCAGCAGTTCCGGGGGGGTTAGCACAGATACGCAGTATTTT
cdr3_aa: CASSSGGVSTDTQYF
j_call: TRBJ2-3
v_call: TRBV27
clone_size: -
d_call: TRBD2

cdr3_nt: TGTGCCAGCAGCCCCCGGAATAATGAAAAACTGTTTTTT
cdr3_aa: CASSPRNNEKLFF
j_call: TRBJ1-4
v_call: TRBV9
clone_size: -
d_call: -

cdr3_nt: TGTGCCAGCAGTGACGAGGCGGGAGGGCCAGATACGCAGTATTTT
cdr3_aa: CASSDEAGGPDTQYF
j_call: TRBJ2-3
v_call: TRBV6-4
clone_size: -
d_call: TRBD2

cdr3_nt: TGTGCCACCAGGACAGGGGGCCGCACTAATGAAAAACTGTTTTTT
cdr3_aa: CATRTGGRTNEKLFF
j_call: TRBJ1-4
v_call: TRBV15
clone_size: -
d_call: TRBD1

cdr3_nt: TGTGCCAGTAGTAGTGGGACAGGGGGTATAAAGACCCAGTACTTC
cdr3_aa: CASSSGTGGIKTQYF
j_call: TRBJ2-5
v_call: TRBV19
clone_size: -
d_call: TRBD1

cdr3_nt: TGCGCCAGCAGCTATACAGGACTAGGCACAGATACGCAGTATTTT
cdr3_aa: CASSYTGLGTDTQYF
j_call: TRBJ2-3
v_call: TRBV5-1
clone_size: -
d_call: TRBD2

cdr3_nt: TGTGCCAGCAGTGAACCGCTAGCGGGAGTCGGTGAGCAGTTCTTC
cdr3_aa: CASSEPLAGVGEQFF
j_call: TRBJ2-1
v_call: TRBV2
clone_size: -
d_call: TRBD2

cdr3_nt: TGTGCCAGTAGTGATTATGGCTACACCTTC
cdr3_aa: CASSDYGYTF
j_call: TRBJ1-2
v_call: TRBV19
clone_size: -
d_call: -

cdr3_nt: TGTGCCATCAGGGGGCCCACAGATACGCAGTATTTT
cdr3_aa: CAIRGPTDTQYF
j_call: TRBJ2-3
v_call: TRBV10-3
clone_size: -
d_call: -

cdr3_nt: TGCGCCAGCAGCTCCGGCTCTGGGGGGGGCAGGCTAGCGTTTAGGTATGAGCAGTTCTTC
cdr3_aa: CASSSGSGGGRLAFRYEQFF
j_call: TRBJ2-1
v_call: TRBV5-1
clone_size: -
d_call: -

cdr3_nt: TGTGCCTGGAACGGTCCCACCGAGAATTCACCCCTCCACTTT
cdr3_aa: CAWNGPTENSPLHF
j_call: TRBJ1-6
v_call: TRBV30
clone_size: -
d_call: -

cdr3_nt: TGTGCCAGCAGCTTGACGGGAGATCAGCCCCAGCATTTT
cdr3_aa: CASSLTGDQPQHF
j_call: TRBJ1-5
v_call: TRBV5-6
clone_size: once
d_call: -

cdr3_nt: TGTGCCAGCAGACCGGGACAGGGCTCGCCAAATGAGCAGTTCTTC
cdr3_aa: CASRPGQGSPNEQFF
j_call: TRBJ2-1
v_call: TRBV27
clone_size: -
d_call: TRBD1

cdr3_nt: TGTGCTAGTGGTTTAGGACAGGGTGGCTACACCTTC
cdr3_aa: CASGLGQGGYTF
j_call: TRBJ1-2
v_call: TRBV12-5
clone_size: -
d_call: TRBD1

cdr3_nt: TGTGCCAGCAGTGACTCCGGGACTAGCAACACCGGGGAGCTGTTTTTT
cdr3_aa: CASSDSGTSNTGELFF
j_call: TRBJ2-2
v_call: TRBV6-4
clone_size: -
d_call: TRBD2

cdr3_nt: TGTGCCAGCAGTTTGCTCTGGGGCGTTTTGACTGAAGCTTTCTTT
cdr3_aa: CASSLLWGVLTEAFF
j_call: TRBJ1-1
v_call: TRBV28
clone_size: -
d_call: -

cdr3_nt: TGTGCCAGTAGTATAGTGGACACAGAGGGCACTGAAGCTTTCTTT
cdr3_aa: CASSIVDTEGTEAFF
j_call: TRBJ1-1
v_call: TRBV19
clone_size: -
d_call: -

cdr3_nt: TGCGCCAGCAGCGTTACTAGCGGGAGTTACGAGCAGTACTTC
cdr3_aa: CASSVTSGSYEQYF
j_call: TRBJ2-7
v_call: TRBV5-1
clone_size: -
d_call: TRBD2

cdr3_nt: TGCGCCAGCAGGTGGGACAGAAGTGGCTACACCTTC
cdr3_aa: CASRWDRSGYTF
j_call: TRBJ1-2
v_call: TRBV5-1
clone_size: -
d_call: TRBD1

cdr3_nt: TGTGCCAGTAGAAAAACCCGGGACCGCGGCCCTAACTATGGCTACACCTTC
cdr3_aa: CASRKTRDRGPNYGYTF
j_call: TRBJ1-2
v_call: TRBV19
clone_size: -
d_call: -

cdr3_nt: TGTGCCAGCAGCCCCTATGGGGGTGGCATTCAGTACTTC
cdr3_aa: CASSPYGGGIQYF
j_call: TRBJ2-4
v_call: TRBV11-3
clone_size: -
d_call: -

cdr3_nt: TGTGCCTGGAGTGTAAGCCATGATAATTCACCCCTCCACTTT
cdr3_aa: CAWSVSHDNSPLHF
j_call: TRBJ1-6
v_call: TRBV30
clone_size: -
d_call: -

cdr3_nt: TGTGCCAGCTCACCACCGATATGGGACAGGGTGATCCCCGGGGAGCTGTTTTTT
cdr3_aa: CASSPPIWDRVIPGELFF
j_call: TRBJ2-2
v_call: TRBV18
clone_size: -
d_call: TRBD1

cdr3_nt: TGCAGTGCGAGGACTAGCGGGAGACAGTTCTTC
cdr3_aa: CSARTSGRQFF
j_call: TRBJ2-1
v_call: TRBV20-1
clone_size: -
d_call: TRBD2

cdr3_nt: TGTGCCAGTAGTCGAGGACTAGCGGCGGCCAACTACGAGCAGTACTTC
cdr3_aa: CASSRGLAAANYEQYF
j_call: TRBJ2-7
v_call: TRBV19
clone_size: -
d_call: TRBD2

cdr3_nt: TGTGCCAGCAGCAGGGGAGGGTATAGCAATCAGCCCCAGCATTTT
cdr3_aa: CASSRGGYSNQPQHF
j_call: TRBJ1-5
v_call: TRBV6-5
clone_size: -
d_call: -

cdr3_nt: TGTGCCAGTAGTATACCGGGAAACTGGGAGCAGTACTTC
cdr3_aa: CASSIPGNWEQYF
j_call: TRBJ2-7
v_call: TRBV19
clone_size: once
d_call: -

cdr3_nt: TGTGCCAGCAGCCGAGGAGAGCAACCTAACTATGGCTACACCTTC
cdr3_aa: CASSRGEQPNYGYTF
j_call: TRBJ1-2
v_call: TRBV7-9
clone_size: -
d_call: -

cdr3_nt: TGCGCCAGCAGCTTGACCCGACAGGGTATCGAGCGGGTGGACCAAGAGACCCAGTACTTC
cdr3_aa: CASSLTRQGIERVDQETQYF
j_call: TRBJ2-5
v_call: TRBV5-1
clone_size: -
d_call: -

cdr3_nt: TGCGCCAGCAGCGGGGCGACTAGCGGGAGGACAGATACGCAGTATTTT
cdr3_aa: CASSGATSGRTDTQYF
j_call: TRBJ2-3
v_call: TRBV10-2
clone_size: -
d_call: TRBD2

cdr3_nt: TGTGCCAGCAGCCAAGATATGGGCACTGAAGCTTTCTTT
cdr3_aa: CASSQDMGTEAFF
j_call: TRBJ1-1
v_call: TRBV14
clone_size: -
d_call: -

cdr3_nt: TGTGCCAGTAGATTCGAAGGGTCGAGCTCCTACGAGCAGTACTTC
cdr3_aa: CASRFEGSSSYEQYF
j_call: TRBJ2-7
v_call: TRBV19
clone_size: -
d_call: -

cdr3_nt: TGTGCCTATAAATATTCTGGAAACACCATATATTTT
cdr3_aa: CAYKYSGNTIYF
j_call: TRBJ1-3
v_call: TRBV30
clone_size: -
d_call: -

cdr3_nt: TGTGCCAGCTCAGAGAACAGGGAAATCACTGAAGCTTTCTTT
cdr3_aa: CASSENREITEAFF
j_call: TRBJ1-1
v_call: TRBV18
clone_size: -
d_call: -

cdr3_nt: TGTGCCAGCAGTTTAGAAGCGGGAGGGCCACACAATGAGCAGTTCTTC
cdr3_aa: CASSLEAGGPHNEQFF
j_call: TRBJ2-1
v_call: TRBV28
clone_size: -
d_call: TRBD2

cdr3_nt: TGTGCCAGTAGTATAGCGAGGCGGGAGACCTACGAGCAGTACTTC
cdr3_aa: CASSIARRETYEQYF
j_call: TRBJ2-7
v_call: TRBV19
clone_size: -
d_call: TRBD2

cdr3_nt: TGTGCCAGCTCGCGTTTCTCCGGGAGTCAAGAGACCCAGTACTTC
cdr3_aa: CASSRFSGSQETQYF
j_call: TRBJ2-5
v_call: TRBV7-9
clone_size: few
d_call: -

cdr3_nt: TGTGCCAGCAGCCCGGAAACTAGAGGTGGGGTCTACGAGCAGTACTTC
cdr3_aa: CASSPETRGGVYEQYF
j_call: TRBJ2-7
v_call: TRBV3-1/TRBV3-2
clone_size: once
d_call: -

cdr3_nt: TGTGCCAGCAGCCAAGGACAGGGGGAAGGCTACACCTTC
cdr3_aa: CASSQGQGEGYTF
j_call: TRBJ1-2
v_call: TRBV3-1/TRBV3-2
clone_size: -
d_call: TRBD1

cdr3_nt: TGCGCCAGCAGCTTCCAGGGGGCCGCAACTAATGAAAAACTGTTTTTT
cdr3_aa: CASSFQGAATNEKLFF
j_call: TRBJ1-4
v_call: TRBV5-1
clone_size: once
d_call: TRBD1

cdr3_nt: TGTGCCAGCAGCTTAGTTTCAGGGTATAGCAATCAGCCCCAGCATTTT
cdr3_aa: CASSLVSGYSNQPQHF
j_call: TRBJ1-5
v_call: TRBV7-9
clone_size: -
d_call: -

cdr3_nt: TGTGCCAGCAGTCAAGGACTTGAGCAGTTCTTC
cdr3_aa: CASSQGLEQFF
j_call: TRBJ2-1
v_call: TRBV27
clone_size: -
d_call: -

cdr3_nt: TGTGCCAGCAGCCACCAGGGGGAATACAATGAGCAGTTCTTC
cdr3_aa: CASSHQGEYNEQFF
j_call: TRBJ2-1
v_call: TRBV14
clone_size: -
d_call: TRBD1

cdr3_nt: TGTGCCAGCAGCATCCCCGGGACTGGGAAATACGAGCAGTACTTC
cdr3_aa: CASSIPGTGKYEQYF
j_call: TRBJ2-7
v_call: TRBV5-4
clone_size: -
d_call: -

cdr3_nt: TGTGCCAGCACCCAGAATAATTCACCCCTCCACTTT
cdr3_aa: CASTQNNSPLHF
j_call: TRBJ1-6
v_call: TRBV28
clone_size: few
d_call: -

cdr3_nt: TGCGCCAGCAGCGGTATAGCGGGTCTTAGCTCCTACGAGCAGTACTTC
cdr3_aa: CASSGIAGLSSYEQYF
j_call: TRBJ2-7
v_call: TRBV5-1
clone_size: -
d_call: TRBD2

cdr3_nt: TGTGCCACTGGGGTGCGGGAGACAGGTTACGAGCAGTACTTC
cdr3_aa: CATGVRETGYEQYF
j_call: TRBJ2-7
v_call: TRBV10-3
clone_size: once
d_call: -

cdr3_nt: TGTGCCAGCTCAAAGAGCCAGAACACTGAAGCTTTCTTT
cdr3_aa: CASSKSQNTEAFF
j_call: TRBJ1-1
v_call: TRBV18
clone_size: -
d_call: -

cdr3_nt: TGTGCCAGCAGCTTAGATAGCGCAGGGGGCCTAATGAACACTGAAGCTTTCTTT
cdr3_aa: CASSLDSAGGLMNTEAFF
j_call: TRBJ1-1
v_call: TRBV11-2
clone_size: once
d_call: TRBD1

cdr3_nt: TGTGCCAGCAGCTTAGACACCGGGACAAATCAGCCCCAGCATTTT
cdr3_aa: CASSLDTGTNQPQHF
j_call: TRBJ1-5
v_call: TRBV7-8
clone_size: -
d_call: -